This is a list of T cell receptor beta chains from one sample in a study of T-cell reconstitution after alpha-beta-depleted transplantation in children. MiXCR was run by TCRdb on the PCR reads, yielding one entry per CDR3 protein. Among roughly 610,000 distinct CDR3 sequences, under 12% were seen once, and the ten largest hold less than 5%. This sample comprised PBMCs from the stem cell graft donor, obtained from the stem cell graft. The receptor source for this set is a human donor who donated a stem cell graft to a child with acute myeloid leukemia. Both conserved end residues are part of each CDR3. A D gene is named only where the DNA matches it firmly. A clone size is listed for some rows: how often the clone was seen (once, few, many), or a class if it is expanded.

TRBV29-1	TRBJ2-7	13	few	.	CSVEETETYEQYF	TGCAGCGTTGAAGAAACGGAAACCTACGAGCAGTACTTC
TRBV4-3	TRBJ1-2	16	few	TRBD1	CASSQGRTGGLYGYTF	TGCGCCAGCAGCCAAGGACGGACAGGGGGCCTCTATGGCTACACCTTC
TRBV7-3	TRBJ2-1	17	.	TRBD2	CASSLKRVGRVQHEQFF	TGTGCCAGCAGCTTAAAACGGGTCGGGAGGGTACAGCATGAGCAGTTCTTC
TRBV29-1	TRBJ2-7	13	few	.	CSAEGGPLKEQYF	TGCAGCGCAGAAGGCGGCCCTCTGAAGGAGCAGTACTTC
TRBV30	TRBJ2-7	14	few	.	CARQGRGGNNEQYF	TGTGCCCGACAGGGACGGGGCGGGAATAACGAGCAGTACTTC
TRBV5-6	TRBJ2-2	13	.	TRBD2	CASSLRTSGSLFF	TGTGCCAGCAGCTTAAGGACTAGCGGGAGTCTGTTTTTT
TRBV12-3/TRBV12-4	TRBJ2-1	16	.	TRBD2	CASSPILAGGYNEQFF	TGTGCCAGCAGTCCAATCCTAGCGGGGGGGTACAATGAGCAGTTCTTC
TRBV28	TRBJ2-5	11	.	.	CASSLQRATYF	TGTGCCAGCAGTTTACAGAGGGCTACCTACTTC
TRBV18	TRBJ1-1	14	few	.	CASSPITLNTEAFF	TGTGCCAGCTCACCGATAACCCTGAACACTGAAGCTTTCTTT
TRBV6-2/TRBV6-3	TRBJ2-2	15	many	.	CASSYEGAGTGELFF	TGTGCCAGCAGTTACGAGGGTGCAGGTACCGGGGAGCTGTTTTTT